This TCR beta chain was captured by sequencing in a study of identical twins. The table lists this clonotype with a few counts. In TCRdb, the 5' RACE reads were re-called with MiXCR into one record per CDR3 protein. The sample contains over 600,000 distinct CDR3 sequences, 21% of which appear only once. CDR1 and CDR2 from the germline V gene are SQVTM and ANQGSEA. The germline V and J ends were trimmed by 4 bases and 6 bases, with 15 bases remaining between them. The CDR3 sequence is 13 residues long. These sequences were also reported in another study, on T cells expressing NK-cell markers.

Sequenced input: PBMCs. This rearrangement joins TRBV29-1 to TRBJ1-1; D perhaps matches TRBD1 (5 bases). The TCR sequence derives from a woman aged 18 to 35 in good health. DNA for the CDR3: TGCAGCGTTGCGCCCCGGGGGGTCTCTGAAGCTTTCTTT. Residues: CSVAPRGVSEAFF.